Listed below are T cell receptor beta chains from one sample, sequenced in a study of siplizumab effects on memory and regulatory T cells. The assay was immunoSEQ multiplex PCR, and TCRdb's table has in-frame clones only and misses some. This repertoire shows 55,000 to 80,000 clones, 70% to 80% found once; its top ten account for approximately 0.4%. The sequenced material came from memory CD4+ T cells sorted from blood. All receptors derive from a human donor in good health. Each CDR3 is given with its conserved first and last residue. The D gene is left open where the match is weak. Clone sizes are given selectively: once, few, many, or a class where the clone is expanded.

>few|-|TRBV7-6|TRBJ2-1
CASSLVGPREQFF
TGTGCCAGCAGCTTAGTGGGGCCCCGCGAGCAGTTCTTC
>-|-|TRBV28|TRBJ1-2
CASGIRYGYTF
TGTGCCAGCGGGATCCGGTATGGCTACACCTTC
>-|-|TRBV2|TRBJ1-6
CASSEHISPLHF
TGTGCCAGCAGTGAGCACATATCACCCCTCCACTTT
>-|TRBD1|TRBV9|TRBJ1-2
CASSSLSTGLVVTGANYGYTF
TGTGCCAGCAGCTCCCTCTCGACAGGGCTCGTTGTTACGGGAGCGAACTATGGCTACACCTTC
>-|-|TRBV5-1|TRBJ1-2
CASSPTGVYGYTF
TGCGCCAGCAGCCCCACAGGAGTCTATGGCTACACCTTC
>-|-|TRBV30|TRBJ1-1
CAWSLWGYTEAFF
TGTGCCTGGAGTTTATGGGGGTACACTGAAGCTTTCTTT
>-|-|TRBV9|TRBJ1-6
CASSLSLFPKDSPLHF
TGTGCCAGCAGCCTATCTTTATTCCCGAAAGATTCACCCCTCCACTTT
>-|-|TRBV19|TRBJ1-6
CASSIDSKISGSSPLHF
TGTGCCAGTAGTATAGATTCCAAAATCTCGGGGTCTTCACCCCTCCACTTT
>-|TRBD1|TRBV18|TRBJ2-3
CASSPGQGTDTQYF
TGTGCCAGCTCACCGGGACAGGGGACAGATACGCAGTATTTT
>-|-|TRBV5-6|TRBJ1-2
CARKVYGYTF
TGTGCCAGGAAGGTCTATGGCTACACCTTC
>-|TRBD2|TRBV7-3|TRBJ2-3
CASSSWTSGGPHTDTQYF
TGTGCCAGCAGCTCGTGGACTAGCGGGGGGCCCCACACAGATACGCAGTATTTT
>-|TRBD1|TRBV6-5|TRBJ2-7
CASSRTGDVRYEQYF
TGTGCCAGCAGTAGAACAGGGGACGTTAGGTACGAGCAGTACTTC
>-|-|TRBV18|TRBJ2-7
CASSPGGTQSSYEQYF
TGTGCCAGCTCACCAGGCGGGACGCAGAGCTCCTACGAGCAGTACTTC
>once|-|TRBV11-1|TRBJ2-7
CASSLETRNYEQYF
TGTGCCAGCAGCCTGGAGACTAGGAATTACGAGCAGTACTTC
>-|-|TRBV9|TRBJ1-1
CASSVGGTAEAFF
TGTGCCAGCAGCGTAGGGGGCACCGCTGAAGCTTTCTTT